Following are 23 T cell receptor beta chains from one sample sequenced in a study of blood T cells in healthy people across ages. The use of a sample-barcoded 5' primer and a J-beta primer mix characterized a second PCR of about 7 to 12 cycles. One entry per CDR3 protein, called by TCRdb with MiXCR from the 5' RACE reads. The sample carries 1.5 million to 2 million distinct CDR3 sequences, roughly 27% recorded once. Sequences were obtained from blood. The receptors derive from a woman in her twenties or thirties in good health.

The CDR3 loop is CASRLGQGLYTEAFF. The CDR3 region has the DNA TGTGCCAGCAGGCTAGGTCAGGGGCTCTACACTGAAGCTTTCTTT. The chain couples TRBV3-1 to TRBJ1-1, with D possibly matching TRBD1 (6 bases). The CDR3 totals 15 residues. Germline CDR1 and CDR2: LGHDT and YNNKEL (reference sequence). The ends were cut back, 6 bases at V and 3 bases at J, with 17 bases in the middle.

Only a few counts were recorded for this clonotype. This chain uses TRBV3-1 with TRBJ1-1; D gene uncertain. The V gene lost 4 bases and the J gene lost 4 bases, with 13 bases spanning the gap. Germline CDR1 reads LGHDT; CDR2 reads YNNKEL (reference sequence). The CDR3 covers 14 residues. Written as DNA, the CDR3 is TGTGCCAGCAGCCTCTTCTCAGCCTTCACTGAAGCTTTCTTT. Encoded protein: CASSLFSAFTEAFF.

The genes are TRBV11-2 and TRBJ1-1; TRBD1 might be the D (6 bases). V was cut by 3 bases and J by 1 base, with 12 bases left in between. This CDR3 is built from 15 residues. Germline loops: CDR1 SGHAT, CDR2 FQNNGV. CDR3 sequence: CASSFIGGANTEAFF. The DNA for the CDR3 is TGTGCCAGCAGCTTTATCGGGGGGGCGAACACTGAAGCTTTCTTT.

This clonotype has a handful of counts. The chain links TRBV7-2 to TRBJ1-2, with no clear D. Trimming stripped 1 base from V and 7 bases from J, with 13 bases between. CDR3 length: 14 residues. Per germline, CDR1 SGHTA and CDR2 FQGNSA. CDR3 nucleotide sequence: TGTGCCAGCAGCTTAGTACACGAGGGCTGTGGCTACACCTTC. This gives the protein CASSLVHEGCGYTF.

As concerns this clonotype: A much larger clone is a single base away; this may be a read error. The chain joins TRBV29-1 to TRBJ2-7; D possibly uses TRBD1 or TRBD2 (5 bases each). Trimming pared 5 bases from V and 7 bases from J, leaving 18 bases between. This CDR3 contains 13 residues. The germline V gene encodes CDR1 SQVTM and CDR2 ANQGSEA. CDR3 residues: CSVSGASFGEQYF. The CDR3 DNA sequence: TGCAGCGTTTCCGGGGCTAGCTTTGGGGAGCAGTACTTC.

This clonotype appeared a few times. This rearrangement joins TRBV20-1 to TRBJ2-7, with 8 bases aligning to TRBD2. The germline gives CDR1 DFQATT, CDR2 SNEGSKA (reference sequence). This CDR3 is built from 16 residues. The V gene end was trimmed by 3 bases and the J gene end by 3 bases; junction bases not matched to a gene: 13. The CDR3, as DNA: TGCAGTGCTAGTGACAGCGGGGGTTTTCCATACTACGAGCAGTACTTC. Translating gives CSASDSGGFPYYEQYF.

There are many counts of this clonotype. This chain joins TRBV29-1 and TRBJ2-7, with TRBD1 matching 7 bases. The germline V gene encodes CDR1 SQVTM and CDR2 ANQGSEA. The J segment lost 0 bases and the V segment lost 5 bases, leaving 1 base of the junction unmatched. The CDR3 extends over 12 amino acids. The chain's CDR3 is CSVWDSSYEQYF. CDR3 bases: TGCAGCGTTTGGGACAGCTCCTACGAGCAGTACTTC.

This clonotype was counted only a few times. The gene calls are TRBV5-1 and TRBJ1-2; possible D gene TRBD1, 6 bases. The CDR3 contains 14 residues. CDR1 and CDR2 (germline): SGHRS, YFSETQ. Deletions cut 3 bases from V and 4 bases from J, with 13 bases between. The CDR3 DNA is TGCGCCAGCAGCTGGGAGGACAGTTCCTATGGCTACACCTTC. Its translation: CASSWEDSSYGYTF. The full variable domain, in which reference TRBV5-1 and TRBJ1-2 provide the parts outside the CDR3, is KAGVTQTPRYLIKTRGQQVTLSCSPISGHRSVSWYQQTPGQGLQFLFEYFSETQRNKGNFPGRFSGRQFSNSRSEMNVSTLELGDSALYLCASSWEDSSYGYTFGSGTRLTVV.

This clonotype has only a few counts. The chain links TRBV29-1 to TRBJ1-2, with no clear D. The germline V gene has CDR1 SQVTM and CDR2 ANQGSEA. The CDR3 consists of 12 residues. The ends were cut back, 5 bases at V and 2 bases at J, with 9 bases in the middle. The CDR3 sequence: CSVSKRNYGYTF. The CDR3, as DNA: TGCAGCGTTTCAAAGAGGAACTATGGCTACACCTTC.

CDR3 bases: TGTGCCAGCATCTTAGGGGGGACTGAAGCTTTCTTT. This codes for CASILGGTEAFF. The chain has TRBV6-1 and TRBJ1-1; D is possibly TRBD1 (6 bases). CDR1 and CDR2 (germline): MNHNS, SASEGT. Deletions cut 7 bases from V and 5 bases from J, with 11 bases between. This CDR3 comprises 12 residues.

The CDR3 spells CASLGQLNTGELFF. The CDR3 coding sequence is TGTGCCAGCCTGGGACAGCTGAACACCGGGGAGCTGTTTTTT. The chain combines TRBV25-1 with TRBJ2-2; TRBD1 matches at 7 bases. CDR3 length: 14 amino acids. Germline loops: CDR1 MGHDK, CDR2 SYGVNS. With 8 bases clipped from V and 1 base from J, the junction kept 4 bases outside the gene matches.

The V gene is TRBV20-1, the J gene TRBJ2-4; D is perhaps TRBD2 (6 bases). Germline lookup yields CDR1 DFQATT and CDR2 SNEGSKA (reference sequence). V lost 6 bases and J 13 bases, leaving 34 bases between the germline ends. The CDR3 loop spans 17 amino acids. The CDR3, as DNA: TGCAGTGCCCAGAGTGGGGGGAGCGGAGGGTCCTACAATGGGCAGTACTTC. Protein product: CSAQSGGSGGSYNGQYF.

The chain employs TRBV3-1 and TRBJ2-1, with a tentative D call TRBD2 (6 bases). This CDR3 contains 15 residues. The V end was cut by 5 bases, the J end by 3 bases, with 14 bases between. The germline V gene has CDR1 LGHDT and CDR2 YNNKEL (reference sequence). DNA for the CDR3: TGTGCCAGCAGCGCCCGAACTAGCCGCTACAATGAGCAGTTCTTC. It yields the protein CASSARTSRYNEQFF.

The V call is TRBV7-7, the J call TRBJ2-5, with TRBD1 matching over 11 bases. The J call may be in error: the DNA end matches TRBJ2-7 better. The CDR3 spans 16 residues. The germline gives CDR1 SSHAT, CDR2 FNYEAQ (reference sequence). The DNA of the CDR3 is TGTGCCAGCAACCCGTATAATCCGGGACAGGGGGACGAGCAGTACTTC. Translation: CASNPYNPGQGDEQYF.

This chain uses TRBV5-1 with TRBJ2-4, with 11 bases identical to TRBD2. Germline V CDR1 and CDR2: SGHRS, YFSETQ. This CDR3 spans 14 amino acids. V shed 3 bases and J 7 bases; nucleotides not matched to a gene: 3. The CDR3 DNA follows: TGCGCCAGCAGCTCGGCTAGCGGGGGGAACATTCAGTACTTC. This translates into CASSSASGGNIQYF.

The table lists this clonotype with many counts. The V gene is TRBV25-1, the J gene TRBJ2-1; no definite D call. Between the trimmed V and J ends, which lost 10 bases and 0 bases, there was a span of 10 bases. Looked up from germline, CDR1 is MGHDK and CDR2 is SYGVNS. This CDR3 spans 13 amino acids. The CDR3 reads CATTRLSYNEQFF. CDR3 in DNA: TGTGCCACAACGAGGCTCTCCTACAATGAGCAGTTCTTC.

As DNA, the CDR3 is TGTGCCAGCAGCCAACTAGGGGCAGATACGCAGTATTTT. Protein: CASSQLGADTQYF. This chain connects TRBV7-2 to TRBJ2-3; D possibly matches TRBD1 or TRBD2 (5 bases each). Germline CDR1 and CDR2: SGHTA and FQGNSA. The germline V and J ends were trimmed by 5 bases and 4 bases, with 10 bases remaining between them. The CDR3 is 13 residues long.

This chain joins TRBV28 and TRBJ2-2, with unresolved D. There are 15 residues in the CDR3. CDR1 and CDR2 from the germline V gene are MDHEN and SYDVKM. V lost 4 bases and J lost 4, with 13 bases in between. The CDR3 DNA is TGTGCCAGCAGTTACCTGCGGCGACCCACCGGGGAGCTGTTTTTT. It yields the protein CASSYLRRPTGELFF.

This clonotype was observed a few times. The chain carries TRBV12-3 or TRBV12-4 and TRBJ1-1, with D uncertain. CDR3 length equals 14 residues. V lost 3 bases and J 7 bases, leaving 15 bases between the germline ends. DNA for the CDR3: TGTGCCAGCAGTTTGAAAGGAATTAGAGATGAAGCTTTCTTT. Translated: CASSLKGIRDEAFF.

A word on this clonotype: A single base separates this from a much larger clone, so it may be a read error. The chain uses TRBV10-3 and TRBJ2-3; D is ambiguous. Looked up from germline, CDR1 is ENHRY and CDR2 is SYGVKD. The CDR3 totals 15 residues. The CDR3 sequence is CVISVGQPSTDTQYF. CDR3 coding DNA: TGTGTCATCAGTGTCGGTCAGCCTAGCACAGATACGCAGTATTTT.

This clonotype occurred many times. This chain connects TRBV29-1 to TRBJ2-7; 9 positions match TRBD2. Germline-derived CDR1 and CDR2 are SQVTM and ANQGSEA. The CDR3 extends over 14 amino acids. V trimming: 2 bases; J trimming: 1 base; junction bases outside the gene matches: 3. The CDR3: CSVELAGISYEQYF. As DNA, the CDR3 is TGCAGCGTTGAACTAGCGGGGATTTCCTACGAGCAGTACTTC.

The chain combines TRBV5-1 with TRBJ2-1, with TRBD2 matching over 12 bases. Per germline, CDR1 SGHRS and CDR2 YFSETQ. The junction had 4 bases not matched to a gene; V was cut back by 1 base and J by 8 bases. This CDR3 is built from 15 residues. The CDR3 spells CASSLTSGGLYEQFF. CDR3 DNA: TGCGCCAGCAGCTTGACTAGCGGGGGGCTCTATGAGCAGTTCTTC.

For this clonotype: One junction end disagrees with the germline gene, perhaps due to a read error. The rearrangement uses TRBV20-1 and TRBJ2-5; 14 bases match TRBD2. This CDR3 is built from 16 residues. CDR1 DFQATT and CDR2 SNEGSKA come from the germline V gene (reference sequence). The CDR3 nucleotides are TGCAGTGGTAGACGACTAGCGGGGGGGATCCAAGAGACCCAGTACTTC. Translation gives CSGRRLAGGIQETQYF.